These T cell receptor beta chains were read from a single sample in a study of long-term antiretroviral therapy in people with HIV. The repertoire was sequenced with immunoSEQ multiplex PCR; TCRdb's copy has only in-frame clones and lacks some. The sample has 20,000 to 30,000 clones, roughly 85% seen once. The sample here was unsorted PBMCs, taken 1.2 years after starting antiretroviral therapy. The receptor source for this set is a middle-aged woman with HIV. Each CDR3 is given with its conserved first and last residue.

TRBJ1-3	TRBV7-9	CASSLQGAGNTIYF
TRBJ2-7	TRBV10-3	CAISDGLHYEQYF
TRBJ2-4	TRBV2	CASKEELAKNIQYF
TRBJ1-5	TRBV6-6	CASSYSIGGGDQPQHF
TRBJ1-2	TRBV5-6	CASHRRGTGPFPGYTF
TRBJ2-5	TRBV7-9	CASQSEASSGAQYF
TRBJ2-1	TRBV27	CASSFGGEQFF
TRBJ2-3	TRBV29-1	CSVVADLGTDTQYF
TRBJ2-4	TRBV30	CAWSAGPLAKNIQYF
TRBJ2-7	TRBV5-6	CASSLYRGLSEQYF
TRBJ2-1	TRBV11-3	CASSLSGRNEQFF
TRBJ1-4	TRBV11-3	CASSLAVGGNEKLFF
TRBJ1-4	TRBV29-1	CSGQGRTNEKLFF
TRBJ2-7	TRBV4-2	CASSQGTDYEQYF
TRBJ1-3	TRBV29-1	CSVVVTGGGNTIYF
TRBJ2-7	TRBV10-1	CASSRDRVGEQYF
TRBJ1-5	TRBV6-1	CASSEQGLGYQPQHF
TRBJ2-2	TRBV2	CASSATGELFF
TRBJ1-4	TRBV6-6	CASISDTATGEKLFF
TRBJ1-2	TRBV18	CASSLQVYGYTF
TRBJ2-1	TRBV29-1	CSARTGARVTEQFF
TRBJ1-2	TRBV19	CASSIHRDDGYTF
TRBJ2-6	TRBV27	CASSLMGPAGANVLTF
TRBJ1-2	TRBV6-1	CASGPERGYGYTF
TRBJ1-2	TRBV6-6	CASSPFMGAPNYGYTF
TRBJ1-1	TRBV5-1	CASSSQGQGNTEAFF
TRBJ1-6	TRBV5-4	CASSSDRGVIVGNSPLHF
TRBJ1-2	TRBV4-3	CASSQERAVLNYGYTF
TRBJ1-4	TRBV4-3	CASSQEGGSNEKLFF
TRBJ2-7	TRBV6-5	CASTSTGVSEQYF
TRBJ1-6	TRBV27	CASRPSSYNSPLHF
TRBJ1-6	TRBV11-3	CASSQQTGDRGSPLHF
TRBJ1-1	TRBV7-9	CASSPPLDTEAFF
TRBJ1-4	TRBV5-1	CASSLGQFQEKLFF
TRBJ1-2	TRBV7-8	CASSPRGGRSNYGYTF
TRBJ1-4	TRBV28	CASSSPGAALWEKLFF
TRBJ2-5	TRBV11-3	CASSLGTVLGQETQYF